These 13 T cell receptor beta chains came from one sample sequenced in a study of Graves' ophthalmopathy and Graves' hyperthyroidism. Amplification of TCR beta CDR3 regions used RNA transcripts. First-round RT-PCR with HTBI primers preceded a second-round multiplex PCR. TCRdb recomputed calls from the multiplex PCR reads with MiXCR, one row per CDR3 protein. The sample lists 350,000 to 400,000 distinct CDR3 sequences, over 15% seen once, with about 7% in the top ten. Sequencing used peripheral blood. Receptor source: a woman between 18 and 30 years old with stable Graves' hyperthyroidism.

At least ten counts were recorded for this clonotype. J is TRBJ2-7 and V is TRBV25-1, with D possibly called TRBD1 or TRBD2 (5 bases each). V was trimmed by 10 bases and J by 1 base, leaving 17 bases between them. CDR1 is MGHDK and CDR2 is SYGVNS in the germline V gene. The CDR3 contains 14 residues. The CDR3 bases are TGTGCCACCAAAGACCCGGGACGATCCTACGAGCAGTACTTC. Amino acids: CATKDPGRSYEQYF.

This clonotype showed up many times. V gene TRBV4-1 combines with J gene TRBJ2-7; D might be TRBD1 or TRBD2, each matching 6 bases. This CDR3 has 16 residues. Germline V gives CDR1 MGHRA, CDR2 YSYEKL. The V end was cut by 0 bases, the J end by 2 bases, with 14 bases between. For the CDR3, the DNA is TGCGCCAGCAGCCAAGATCCCGGGGGCTCCACCTACGAGCAGTACTTC. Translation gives CASSQDPGGSTYEQYF.

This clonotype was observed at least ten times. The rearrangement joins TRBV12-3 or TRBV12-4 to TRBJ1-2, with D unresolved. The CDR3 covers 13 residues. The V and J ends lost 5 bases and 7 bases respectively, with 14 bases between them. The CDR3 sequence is CASSLHGETGYTF. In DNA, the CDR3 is TGTGCCAGCAGTCTTCATGGGGAGACTGGCTACACCTTC.

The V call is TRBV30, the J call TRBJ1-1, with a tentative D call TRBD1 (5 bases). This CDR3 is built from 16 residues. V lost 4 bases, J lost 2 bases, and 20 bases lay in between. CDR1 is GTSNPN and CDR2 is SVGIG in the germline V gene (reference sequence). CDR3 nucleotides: TGTGCCTGGACCCTAAAGGGAGGACACCGAAACACTGAAGCTTTCTTT. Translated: CAWTLKGGHRNTEAFF.

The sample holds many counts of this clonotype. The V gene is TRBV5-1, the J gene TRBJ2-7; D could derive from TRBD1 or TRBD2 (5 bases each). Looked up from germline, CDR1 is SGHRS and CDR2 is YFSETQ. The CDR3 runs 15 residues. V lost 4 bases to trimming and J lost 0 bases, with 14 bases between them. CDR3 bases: TGCGCCAGCAGCGCCGGGACCCGCAGCTCCTACGAGCAGTACTTC. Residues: CASSAGTRSSYEQYF. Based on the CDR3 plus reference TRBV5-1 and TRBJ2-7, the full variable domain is KAGVTQTPRYLIKTRGQQVTLSCSPISGHRSVSWYQQTPGQGLQFLFEYFSETQRNKGNFPGRFSGRQFSNSRSEMNVSTLELGDSALYLCASSAGTRSSYEQYFGPGTRLTVT.

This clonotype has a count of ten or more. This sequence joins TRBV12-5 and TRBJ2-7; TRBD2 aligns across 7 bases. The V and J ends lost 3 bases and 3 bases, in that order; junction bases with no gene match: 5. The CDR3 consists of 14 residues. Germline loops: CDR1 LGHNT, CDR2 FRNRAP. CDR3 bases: TGTGCTAGTGGTTTAGAGTGGGGGGGCTACGAGCAGTACTTC. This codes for CASGLEWGGYEQYF.

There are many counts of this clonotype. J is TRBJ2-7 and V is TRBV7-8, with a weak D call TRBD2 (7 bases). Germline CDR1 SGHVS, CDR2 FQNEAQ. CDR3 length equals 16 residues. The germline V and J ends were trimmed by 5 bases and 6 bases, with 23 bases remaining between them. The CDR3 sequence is CASSGPRGRGGSEQYF. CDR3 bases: TGTGCCAGCAGCGGACCCCGAGGCAGGGGAGGGAGCGAGCAGTACTTC.

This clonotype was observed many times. CDR3: CASSIRGAGTEAFF. In nucleotides, the CDR3 is TGTGCCAGTAGTATCAGGGGCGCGGGCACTGAAGCTTTCTTT. The chain has TRBV19 and TRBJ1-1, with D perhaps matching TRBD1 (6 bases). The CDR3 runs to 14 residues. V was cut by 3 bases and J by 4 bases, with 12 bases left in between. CDR1 LNHDA and CDR2 SQIVND come from the germline V gene (reference sequence).

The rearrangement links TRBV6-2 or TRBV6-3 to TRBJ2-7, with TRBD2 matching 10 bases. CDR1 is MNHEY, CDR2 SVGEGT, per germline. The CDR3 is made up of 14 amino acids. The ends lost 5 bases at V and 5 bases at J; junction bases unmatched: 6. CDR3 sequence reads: CASSVSGGNNEQYF. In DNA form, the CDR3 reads TGTGCCAGCAGTGTTAGCGGGGGGAACAACGAGCAGTACTTC.

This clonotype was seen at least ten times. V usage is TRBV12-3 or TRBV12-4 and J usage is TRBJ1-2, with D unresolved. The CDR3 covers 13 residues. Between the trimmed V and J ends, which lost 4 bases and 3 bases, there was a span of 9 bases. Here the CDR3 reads CASSSWLYYGYTF. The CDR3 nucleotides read TGTGCCAGCAGTTCCTGGCTTTACTATGGCTACACCTTC.

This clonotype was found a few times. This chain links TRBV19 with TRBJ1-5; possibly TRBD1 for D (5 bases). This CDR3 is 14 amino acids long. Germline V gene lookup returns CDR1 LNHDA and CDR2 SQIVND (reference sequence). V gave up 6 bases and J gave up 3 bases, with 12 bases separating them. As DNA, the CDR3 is TGTGCCAGTAGGCCGGGGGGACCCAATCAGCCCCAGCATTTT. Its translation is CASRPGGPNQPQHF.

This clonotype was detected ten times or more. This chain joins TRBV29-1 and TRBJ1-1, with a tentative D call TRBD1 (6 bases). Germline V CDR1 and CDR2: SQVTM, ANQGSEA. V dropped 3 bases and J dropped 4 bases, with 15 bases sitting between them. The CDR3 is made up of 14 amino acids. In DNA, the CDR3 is TGCAGCGTTGAGAGGAACTCAGGGGCCACTGAAGCTTTCTTT. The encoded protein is CSVERNSGATEAFF.

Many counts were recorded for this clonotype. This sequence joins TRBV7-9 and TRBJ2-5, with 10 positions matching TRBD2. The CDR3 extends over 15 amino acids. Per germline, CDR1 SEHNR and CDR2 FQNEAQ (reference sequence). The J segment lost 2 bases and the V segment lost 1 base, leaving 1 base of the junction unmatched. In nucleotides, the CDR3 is TGTGCCAGCAGCTTAGGAGCGGGGGGGCAAGAGACCCAGTACTTC. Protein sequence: CASSLGAGGQETQYF.